Below, 26 T cell receptor beta chains from the same sample are listed, as sequenced in a study of blood T cell repertoires in COVID-19. Assay used: immunoSEQ multiplex PCR; TCRdb lists only in-frame clones, some missing. Among fewer than 150,000 clones, under 80% were seen once, and the ten largest hold 2% to 3%. The sequencing sample was made of peripheral blood. Receptors were obtained from a man aged 45-65 years with acute or convalescent COVID-19.

The chain couples TRBV5-1 to TRBJ2-5, with 8 bases fitting TRBD2. The CDR3 length is 14 residues. Losses at the gene ends were 0 bases for V and 5 bases for J; bases not matched to a gene: 3. The germline CDR1 and CDR2 sequences are SGHRS and YFSETQ. The CDR3 coding sequence is TGCGCCAGCAGCTTGGGGACTAGCTCGGAGACCCAGTACTTC. Its protein product is CASSLGTSSETQYF.

J is TRBJ2-1 and V is TRBV9, with 8 bases fitting TRBD2. V dropped 0 bases and J dropped 7; count of bases not matched to a gene: 6. Germline CDR1 reads SGDLS; CDR2 reads YYNGEE. The CDR3 consists of 15 residues. The CDR3 DNA follows: TGTGCCAGCAGCGTAGAAGATAGCGGGGTGAATGAGCAGTTCTTC. Residues: CASSVEDSGVNEQFF.

V usage is TRBV5-4 and J usage is TRBJ2-7, with 7 bases identical to TRBD2. CDR3 length: 15 residues. Germline lookup yields CDR1 SGHNT and CDR2 YYREEE (reference sequence). V lost 4 bases and J lost 1; bases outside the gene matches: 8. The CDR3 DNA sequence: TGTGCCAGCAGCAAAGAAAACGGGGGGTCCTACGAGCAGTACTTC. This encodes CASSKENGGSYEQYF.

This clone was found a few times. The chain couples TRBV5-5 to TRBJ2-2; D is perhaps TRBD2 (6 bases). V was cut by 5 bases and J by 5 bases, with 16 bases left in between. CDR1 is SGHKS, CDR2 YYEKEE, per germline (reference sequence). The CDR3 has 15 amino acids. CDR3 sequence (DNA): TGTGCCAGCAGTCCTGACTCCCGGGGGACCGGGGAGCTGTTTTTT. This translates into CASSPDSRGTGELFF.

This clone has more than one count but fewer than ten. The chain has TRBV5-1 and TRBJ1-2; D unresolved. The V gene lost 4 bases and the J gene lost 6 bases, with 13 bases spanning the gap. Per germline, CDR1 SGHRS and CDR2 YFSETQ. This CDR3 is built from 13 residues. The CDR3 DNA is TGCGCCAGCAGCCGAGACTCCGGGGATGGCTACACCTTC. Protein product: CASSRDSGDGYTF.

This chain links TRBV30 with TRBJ2-1; D may be TRBD2 (5 bases). Germline assignment: CDR1 GTSNPN and CDR2 SVGIG (reference sequence). V lost 3 bases and J lost 0, with 12 bases in between. The CDR3 runs to 15 residues. The CDR3 sequence: CAWRLGGPSYNEQFF. The CDR3 DNA reads as TGTGCCTGGAGACTCGGCGGGCCCTCCTACAATGAGCAGTTCTTC. Combining the CDR3 with reference TRBV30 and TRBJ2-1 gives the whole variable domain SQTIHQWPATLVQPVGSPLSLECTVEGTSNPNLYWYRQAAGRGLQLLFYSVGIGQISSEVPQNLSASRPQDRQFILSSKKLLLSDSGFYLCAWRLGGPSYNEQFFGPGTRLTVL.

The chain links TRBV12-3 or TRBV12-4 to TRBJ2-7; the D is unclear. The CDR3 is 12 amino acids. The ends were cut back, 5 bases at V and 4 bases at J, with 9 bases in the middle. CDR3 residues: CASSPAGYEQYF. The CDR3 DNA reads as TGTGCCAGCAGTCCCGCCGGGTACGAGCAGTACTTC.

This sequence joins TRBV4-1 and TRBJ1-2, with 7 bases identical to TRBD1. Germline assignment: CDR1 MGHRA and CDR2 YSYEKL. Germline trimming cut 4 bases from V and 2 bases from J; bases unmatched to any gene: 4. This CDR3 has 14 residues. The CDR3: CASSLDRVNYGYTF. For the CDR3, the DNA is TGCGCCAGCAGCCTCGACAGGGTAAACTATGGCTACACCTTC.

The V and J genes are TRBV2 and TRBJ1-2; 8 bases fit TRBD1. The CDR3 consists of 14 residues. CDR1 is SNHLY, CDR2 FYNNEI, per germline. J lost 4 bases, V lost 7 bases, and 8 bases had no gene match. The DNA of the CDR3 is TGTGCCAGCACTATGGGACAGGAAACCTATGGCTACACCTTC. It codes for CASTMGQETYGYTF.

This chain uses TRBV13 with TRBJ2-6; 10 nucleotides line up with TRBD1. J was trimmed by 0 bases and V by 1 base; bases with no gene match: 6. Germline CDR1 PRHDT, CDR2 FYEKMQ (reference sequence). This CDR3 has 19 residues. As DNA, the CDR3 is TGTGCCAGCAGCTTAGTTTCGGGACAGGGGTTCTCTGGGGCCAACGTCCTGACTTTC. This gives the protein CASSLVSGQGFSGANVLTF.

This clone was detected only a few times. Other DNA sequences in the sample encode the same CDR3. CDR3 loop: CASSEGGGQPQHF. As DNA, the CDR3 is TGTGCCAGCAGTGAAGGGGGAGGCCAGCCCCAGCATTTT. The genes are TRBV2 and TRBJ1-5; D call uncertain. The CDR3 runs to 13 residues. V was pared by 1 base and J by 7 bases, with 8 bases between. Germline V gene lookup returns CDR1 SNHLY and CDR2 FYNNEI.

This clone was found once. V and J are TRBV23-1 and TRBJ1-6; 8 positions match TRBD1. TRBV23-1 is an ORF for which the function is uncertain. J was trimmed by 7 bases and V by 0 bases; bases with no gene match: 5. The length of the CDR3 is 16 residues. Here the CDR3 reads CASSQSRDRLNSPLHF. DNA of the CDR3: TGCGCCAGCAGTCAATCGCGGGACAGGTTGAATTCACCCCTCCACTTT.

This clone was seen at least ten times. The chain joins TRBV5-4 to TRBJ1-3; the D gene is possibly TRBD1 (6 bases). Trimming left V 0 bases short and J 2 bases short, with 9 bases between. This CDR3 region has 15 residues. Germline V lookup: CDR1 SGHNT, CDR2 YYREEE (reference sequence). CDR3 nucleotides: TGTGCCAGCAGCTTGGGGGGGACACCTGGAAACACCATATATTTT. It is translated as CASSLGGTPGNTIYF.

The chain uses TRBV20-1 and TRBJ1-2; maybe TRBD1 (6 bases). Looked up from germline, CDR1 is DFQATT and CDR2 is SNEGSKA (reference sequence). Trimming took off 3 bases at V and 0 bases at J, with 11 bases between the two ends. The CDR3 consists of 14 residues. The CDR3 DNA is TGCAGTGCTAGTAGGGACAACACTAACTATGGCTACACCTTC. As protein: CSASRDNTNYGYTF.

The chain is built from TRBV6-5 and TRBJ2-7, with 7 bases fitting TRBD2. The V segment lost 11 bases and the J segment 7 bases; nucleotides outside the gene matches: 5. CDR3 length equals 10 residues. Germline loops: CDR1 MNHEY, CDR2 SVGAGI. The CDR3 DNA is TGTGCCGCCAGGGACTATGAGCAGTACTTC. This sequence encodes CAARDYEQYF.

J is TRBJ2-3 and V is TRBV6-6, with 7 bases fitting TRBD1. The germline V gene has CDR1 MNHNY and CDR2 SVGAGI (reference sequence). The V gene end was trimmed by 2 bases and the J gene end by 4 bases; junction bases not matched to a gene: 6. The CDR3 covers 15 residues. The CDR3 region is CASSYPRQGADTQYF. The CDR3 DNA is TGTGCCAGCAGTTACCCGAGACAGGGTGCAGATACGCAGTATTTT.

This clone was detected only a few times. The chain links TRBV11-2 to TRBJ1-2; D unclear. V was shortened by 1 base and J by 13 bases, with 13 bases between the two germline ends. Germline V lookup: CDR1 SGHAT, CDR2 FQNNGV. CDR3 length: 12 residues. The CDR3 nucleotides are TGTGCCAGCAGCTTAGTCGGACTATGGGCCACCTTC. Amino acids: CASSLVGLWATF.

The rearrangement uses TRBV28 and TRBJ2-1; a weak D match, TRBD1 (5 bases). The V end lost 4 bases, the J end lost 4 bases, and 17 bases lay between the germline ends. Germline values: CDR1 MDHEN, CDR2 SYDVKM. The CDR3 loop spans 16 amino acids. This CDR3 is CASSSRVSLGYNEQFF. CDR3 nucleotides: TGTGCCAGCAGTTCCAGGGTGAGCCTCGGGTACAATGAGCAGTTCTTC.

V gene TRBV7-8 combines with J gene TRBJ2-7; the D gene is possibly TRBD1 (6 bases). The CDR3 runs 15 residues. Germline loops: CDR1 SGHVS, CDR2 FQNEAQ. V lost 1 base to trimming and J lost 0 bases, with 10 bases between them. CDR3 DNA: TGTGCCAGCAGCTTAGTGCAGGGGCTCTCCTACGAGCAGTACTTC. Translating gives CASSLVQGLSYEQYF.

V gene TRBV28 combines with J gene TRBJ2-7; 7 nucleotides align to TRBD1. The CDR3 is 15 residues long. J was trimmed by 1 base and V by 6 bases; bases with no gene match: 9. In germline, CDR1 is MDHEN, CDR2 SYDVKM. CDR3 in amino acids: CASRPQGVGSYEQYF. The CDR3 nucleotides are TGTGCCAGCAGGCCCCAGGGGGTGGGATCCTACGAGCAGTACTTC.

The V and J genes are TRBV27 and TRBJ1-2, with 8 bases lining up with TRBD1. V trimming: 5 bases; J trimming: 4 bases; junction bases outside the gene matches: 12. There are 16 residues in the CDR3. The germline V gene has CDR1 MNHEY and CDR2 SMNVEV (reference sequence). CDR3 sequence: CASSPLRQGSRYGYTF. CDR3 DNA sequence: TGTGCCAGCAGTCCCCTCCGACAGGGGAGCCGCTATGGCTACACCTTC.

The rearrangement joins TRBV7-6 to TRBJ2-1, with a tentative D call TRBD2 (7 bases). V was pared by 1 base and J by 7 bases, with 14 bases between. Germline values: CDR1 SGHVS, CDR2 FNYEAQ. The CDR3 runs to 15 residues. The CDR3 region has the DNA TGTGCCAGCAGCTTAGGGGGGGGCCCATGGAATGAGCAGTTCTTC. Translating gives CASSLGGGPWNEQFF.

V is TRBV19 and J is TRBJ2-2, with TRBD2 identical over 10 bases. The CDR3 covers 16 residues. The germline gives CDR1 LNHDA, CDR2 SQIVND (reference sequence). The V gene end was trimmed by 3 bases and the J gene end by 6 bases; junction bases not matched to a gene: 7. The CDR3 here is CASSIRLAGVSGELFF. The CDR3 nucleotides are TGTGCCAGTAGTATTCGTCTAGCGGGAGTCTCCGGGGAGCTGTTTTTT.

V and J are TRBV7-3 and TRBJ2-2, with 10 bases fitting TRBD1. V dropped 4 bases and J dropped 3; count of bases not matched to a gene: 5. Germline CDR1 SGHTA, CDR2 FQGTGA. The CDR3 extends over 16 amino acids. CDR3 in amino acids: CASSSRDRGDTGELFF. In DNA form, the CDR3 reads TGTGCCAGCAGCTCCCGGGACAGGGGAGACACCGGGGAGCTGTTTTTT.

This chain joins TRBV10-1 and TRBJ1-6; no clear D gene. Germline-derived CDR1 and CDR2 are WNHNN and SYGVQD (reference sequence). The ends were cut back, 0 bases at V and 6 bases at J, with 9 bases in the middle. The CDR3 is made up of 15 amino acids. The CDR3 protein is CASSESRTPNSPLHF. CDR3 sequence (DNA): TGCGCCAGCAGTGAGTCAAGGACTCCTAATTCACCCCTCCACTTT.

The genes are TRBV19 and TRBJ1-2, with TRBD1 matching 7 bases. This CDR3 comprises 14 residues. V lost 9 bases and J lost 2; bases outside the gene matches: 9. Germline V gene sequence: CDR1 LNHDA, CDR2 SQIVND (reference sequence). CDR3 DNA sequence: TGTGCCAGCGGGCGACAGGGATCCAACTATGGCTACACCTTC. Its protein is CASGRQGSNYGYTF.